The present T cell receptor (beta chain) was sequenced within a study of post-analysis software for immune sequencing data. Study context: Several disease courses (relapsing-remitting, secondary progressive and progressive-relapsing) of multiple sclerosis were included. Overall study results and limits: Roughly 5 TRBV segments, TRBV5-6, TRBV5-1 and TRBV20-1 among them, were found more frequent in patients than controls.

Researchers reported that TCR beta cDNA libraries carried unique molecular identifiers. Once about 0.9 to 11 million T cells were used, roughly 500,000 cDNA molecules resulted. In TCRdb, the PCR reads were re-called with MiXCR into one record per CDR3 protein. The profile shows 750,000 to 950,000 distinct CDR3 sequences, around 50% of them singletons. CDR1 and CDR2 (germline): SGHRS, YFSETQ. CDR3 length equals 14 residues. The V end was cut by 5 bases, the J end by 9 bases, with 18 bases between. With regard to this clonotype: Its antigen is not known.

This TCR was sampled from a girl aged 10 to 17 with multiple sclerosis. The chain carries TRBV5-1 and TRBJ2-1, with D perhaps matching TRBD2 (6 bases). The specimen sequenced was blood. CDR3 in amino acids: CASRPGHSGGEQFF. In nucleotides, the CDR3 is TGCGCCAGCAGACCGGGCCACTCCGGGGGTGAGCAGTTCTTC. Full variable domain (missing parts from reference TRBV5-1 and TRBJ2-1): KAGVTQTPRYLIKTRGQQVTLSCSPISGHRSVSWYQQTPGQGLQFLFEYFSETQRNKGNFPGRFSGRQFSNSRSEMNVSTLELGDSALYLCASRPGHSGGEQFFGPGTRLTVL.